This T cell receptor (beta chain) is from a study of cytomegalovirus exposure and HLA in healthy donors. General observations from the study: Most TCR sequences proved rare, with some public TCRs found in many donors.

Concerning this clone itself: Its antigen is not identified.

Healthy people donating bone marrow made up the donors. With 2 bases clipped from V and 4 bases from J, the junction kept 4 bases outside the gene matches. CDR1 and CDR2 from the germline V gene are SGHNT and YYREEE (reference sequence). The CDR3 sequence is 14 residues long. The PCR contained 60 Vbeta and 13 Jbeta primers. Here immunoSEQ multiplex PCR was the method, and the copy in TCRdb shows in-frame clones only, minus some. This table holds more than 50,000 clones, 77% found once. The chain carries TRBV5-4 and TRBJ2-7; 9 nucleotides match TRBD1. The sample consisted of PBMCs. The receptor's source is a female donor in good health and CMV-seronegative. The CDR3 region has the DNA TGTGCCAGCAGCTTACAACAGGGGGCTTACGAGCAGTACTTC. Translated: CASSLQQGAYEQYF. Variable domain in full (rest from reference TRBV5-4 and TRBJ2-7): ETGVTQSPTHLIKTRGQQVTLRCSSQSGHNTVSWYQQALGQGPQFIFQYYREEENGRGNFPPRFSGLQFPNYSSELNVNALELDDSALYLCASSLQQGAYEQYFGPGTRLTVT.